This is a list of T cell receptor beta chains from one sample in a study of long-term antiretroviral therapy in people with HIV. The protocol was immunoSEQ multiplex PCR, while the TCRdb copy is restricted to in-frame clones and leaves out a portion. Here the sample spans under 20,000 clones, approximately 82% being singletons. The starting material was unsorted PBMCs, obtained 0.5 years before starting antiretroviral therapy. Receptors were obtained from a woman in her forties or fifties with HIV. The CDR3 runs from the conserved cysteine through the conserved F or W. Fields, in order: D gene, clone size, J gene, V gene, CDR3 DNA, CDR3 protein. A D gene is named only where the DNA matches it firmly. Some rows have no size entry. The others give once, few or many, or a class for an expanded clone.

D gene: .; clone size: .; J gene: TRBJ1-2; V gene: TRBV6-5; CDR3 DNA: TGTGCCAGCTCGACAGGTTTCATCTATGGCTACACCTTC; CDR3 protein: CASSTGFIYGYTF
D gene: TRBD1; clone size: .; J gene: TRBJ1-1; V gene: TRBV7-9; CDR3 DNA: TGTGCCAGCAGCTTAGACGCGGGACAGGGGAACACTGAAGCTTTCTTT; CDR3 protein: CASSLDAGQGNTEAFF
D gene: TRBD2; clone size: .; J gene: TRBJ2-1; V gene: TRBV19; CDR3 DNA: TGTGCCAGTAGTAGCGGGGGGAACAATGAGCAGTTCTTC; CDR3 protein: CASSSGGNNEQFF
D gene: .; clone size: few; J gene: TRBJ1-1; V gene: TRBV9; CDR3 DNA: TGTGCCAGCAGCGTAGGTCTGGGGGGGAACACTGAAGCTTTCTTT; CDR3 protein: CASSVGLGGNTEAFF
D gene: .; clone size: once; J gene: TRBJ1-2; V gene: TRBV5-5; CDR3 DNA: TGTGCCAGCAGCTTAATTGAGCTTAACTATGGCTACACCTTC; CDR3 protein: CASSLIELNYGYTF
D gene: .; clone size: .; J gene: TRBJ1-2; V gene: TRBV7-3; CDR3 DNA: TGTGCCAGCAGACCCGGTGGGAGCGGCTACACCTTC; CDR3 protein: CASRPGGSGYTF
D gene: TRBD2; clone size: .; J gene: TRBJ2-5; V gene: TRBV9; CDR3 DNA: TGTGCCAGCAGCAAGGGACTAGCGGGGGCCCGGGAGACCCAGTACTTC; CDR3 protein: CASSKGLAGARETQYF
D gene: .; clone size: .; J gene: TRBJ2-3; V gene: TRBV6-1; CDR3 DNA: TGTGCCAGCGAGGGGACAACGAGGCCGCAGTATTTT; CDR3 protein: CASEGTTRPQYF
D gene: .; clone size: .; J gene: TRBJ2-7; V gene: TRBV7-9; CDR3 DNA: TGTGCCAGCAGCTTAGGCGGGGCCTCCTACGAGCAGTACTTC; CDR3 protein: CASSLGGASYEQYF
D gene: .; clone size: medium-sized; J gene: TRBJ1-1; V gene: TRBV4-1; CDR3 DNA: TGCGCCAGCAGCCCAACCGGGGTCGTGGCTGAAGCTTTCTTT; CDR3 protein: CASSPTGVVAEAFF
D gene: TRBD1; clone size: .; J gene: TRBJ1-4; V gene: TRBV2; CDR3 DNA: TGTGCCAGCAGTTCCAGGGGGGCTAATGAAAAACTGTTTTTT; CDR3 protein: CASSSRGANEKLFF
D gene: .; clone size: few; J gene: TRBJ1-1; V gene: TRBV27; CDR3 DNA: TGTGCCAGCAGCTTGACAGCGATGAACACTGAAGCTTTCTTT; CDR3 protein: CASSLTAMNTEAFF
D gene: .; clone size: .; J gene: TRBJ2-2; V gene: TRBV14; CDR3 DNA: TGTGCCAGCAGCCAAGAAGGGGAAAACACCGGGGAGCTGTTTTTT; CDR3 protein: CASSQEGENTGELFF
D gene: TRBD2; clone size: .; J gene: TRBJ2-3; V gene: TRBV11-2; CDR3 DNA: TGTGCCAGCAGCAGGGACTACACAGATACGCAGTATTTT; CDR3 protein: CASSRDYTDTQYF
D gene: .; clone size: .; J gene: TRBJ2-7; V gene: TRBV19; CDR3 DNA: TGTGCCAGTAGTTTTCGGACCCCATACGAGCAGTACTTC; CDR3 protein: CASSFRTPYEQYF
D gene: TRBD1; clone size: .; J gene: TRBJ1-2; V gene: TRBV29-1; CDR3 DNA: TGCAGCGTCGAAAGGGGCGGAGGGGGCGCCGATGGCTACACCTTC; CDR3 protein: CSVERGGGGADGYTF
D gene: .; clone size: once; J gene: TRBJ2-3; V gene: TRBV7-9; CDR3 DNA: TGTGCCAGCAGCCCCCTGACGGACCTACGAGATACGCAGTATTTT; CDR3 protein: CASSPLTDLRDTQYF
D gene: .; clone size: .; J gene: TRBJ1-1; V gene: TRBV29-1; CDR3 DNA: TGCAGTACTGGCCGGATGAACACTGAAGCTTTCTTT; CDR3 protein: CSTGRMNTEAFF
D gene: TRBD1; clone size: .; J gene: TRBJ2-1; V gene: TRBV30; CDR3 DNA: TGTGCCTGGGACAGGGGATCCTACAATGAGCAGTTCTTC; CDR3 protein: CAWDRGSYNEQFF
D gene: .; clone size: once; J gene: TRBJ2-3; V gene: TRBV9; CDR3 DNA: TGTGCCAGCAGCTCCCCCGGGGACCTAATAGATACGCAGTATTTT; CDR3 protein: CASSSPGDLIDTQYF
D gene: TRBD2; clone size: .; J gene: TRBJ2-7; V gene: TRBV27; CDR3 DNA: TGTGCCAGCAGCCTGGGGGGGATCGGCTACGAGCAGTACTTC; CDR3 protein: CASSLGGIGYEQYF
D gene: .; clone size: .; J gene: TRBJ2-2; V gene: TRBV14; CDR3 DNA: TGTGCCAGCAGCCAAGAGACGGCTGGGGAGCTGTTTTTT; CDR3 protein: CASSQETAGELFF
D gene: TRBD1; clone size: .; J gene: TRBJ1-4; V gene: TRBV5-6; CDR3 DNA: TGTGCCAGCAGCTATGGACAGGGGCTCAAGAATGAAAAACTGTTTTTT; CDR3 protein: CASSYGQGLKNEKLFF
D gene: .; clone size: .; J gene: TRBJ2-2; V gene: TRBV5-1; CDR3 DNA: TGCGCCAGCCGGAGGAACAGGGAAGACACCGGGGAGCTGTTTTTT; CDR3 protein: CASRRNREDTGELFF
D gene: .; clone size: .; J gene: TRBJ1-1; V gene: TRBV29-1; CDR3 DNA: TGCAGCGTTTACGTGGGCACTGAAGCTTTCTTT; CDR3 protein: CSVYVGTEAFF
D gene: .; clone size: .; J gene: TRBJ1-4; V gene: TRBV14; CDR3 DNA: TGTGCCAGCAGCCGAGGAACGGGCCTCCTTGAAAAACTGTTTTTT; CDR3 protein: CASSRGTGLLEKLFF
D gene: .; clone size: .; J gene: TRBJ1-1; V gene: TRBV18; CDR3 DNA: TGTGCCAGCTCAGGCGCGGAGGGCTTGGGCACTGAAGCTTTCTTT; CDR3 protein: CASSGAEGLGTEAFF
D gene: .; clone size: .; J gene: TRBJ1-1; V gene: TRBV14; CDR3 DNA: TGTGCCAGCAGCCACGGAGGAGGCACTGAAGCTTTCTTT; CDR3 protein: CASSHGGGTEAFF
D gene: .; clone size: once; J gene: TRBJ2-7; V gene: TRBV14; CDR3 DNA: TGTGCCAGCAGCCAACGGTTGGGGGTTTCCTACGAGCAGTACTTC; CDR3 protein: CASSQRLGVSYEQYF
D gene: TRBD2; clone size: .; J gene: TRBJ2-5; V gene: TRBV9; CDR3 DNA: TGTGCCAGCAGCCCCTCGGGGGGGCGAGAGACCCAGTACTTC; CDR3 protein: CASSPSGGRETQYF
D gene: .; clone size: .; J gene: TRBJ1-2; V gene: TRBV27; CDR3 DNA: TGTGCCAGCAGCCCCAACTCTTATGGGGTTCCCTATGGCTACACCTTC; CDR3 protein: CASSPNSYGVPYGYTF
D gene: TRBD1; clone size: .; J gene: TRBJ1-1; V gene: TRBV11-1; CDR3 DNA: TGTGCCAGCAGCATAAGACAGGGAATACTGAACACTGAAGCTTTCTTT; CDR3 protein: CASSIRQGILNTEAFF
D gene: TRBD1; clone size: .; J gene: TRBJ1-2; V gene: TRBV27; CDR3 DNA: TGTGCCAGCAGTCGCGGGACAGGGGGCGAGGGGTATGGCTACACCTTC; CDR3 protein: CASSRGTGGEGYGYTF
D gene: .; clone size: .; J gene: TRBJ1-2; V gene: TRBV10-3; CDR3 DNA: TGTGCCATCAGTGAGATGGGGGGGAACTATGGCTACACCTTC; CDR3 protein: CAISEMGGNYGYTF
D gene: .; clone size: .; J gene: TRBJ2-2; V gene: TRBV5-1; CDR3 DNA: TGCGCCAGCAGGGGGCCAGGGGTGAACACCGGGGAGCTGTTTTTT; CDR3 protein: CASRGPGVNTGELFF